These 30 T cell receptor beta chains were all obtained from the same sample, sequenced in a study of spatial heterogeneity in lung cancer. MiXCR, applied by TCRdb to the 5' RACE reads, yields one record per CDR3 protein. This sample yields under 30,000 distinct CDR3 sequences, of which 5.5% to 7% are seen a single time; more than 20% belongs to the top ten. Time point of the sample: blood at routine non-recurrence follow-up after resection. TCRs were sequenced from unsorted whole RNA of tumor, nontumor lung or PBMC. Specimen: PBMCs, collected at follow-up. The receptors were gathered from a male donor with early-stage non-small cell lung cancer.

The CDR3 here is CASSPQGDSTEAFF. As DNA, the CDR3 is TGTGCCAGCAGCCCACAGGGTGATAGCACTGAAGCTTTCTTT. This chain joins TRBV7-2 and TRBJ1-1; possible D gene TRBD1, 6 bases. V lost 5 bases and J 4 bases, leaving 14 bases between the germline ends. Per germline, CDR1 SGHTA and CDR2 FQGNSA. This CDR3 region has 14 residues.

This clonotype was found many times. The rearrangement joins TRBV4-2 to TRBJ1-3; D is unclear. The ends were cut back, 1 base at V and 0 bases at J, with 10 bases in the middle. The CDR3 consists of 16 residues. The V gene's germline CDR1 is LGHNA and CDR2 YNFKEQ. The chain's CDR3 is CASSQVLLSSGNTIYF. The CDR3 DNA sequence: TGTGCCAGCAGCCAAGTACTCCTCAGCTCTGGAAACACCATATATTTT.

The sample holds a few counts of this clonotype. The chain employs TRBV10-3 and TRBJ2-1; D possibly corresponds to TRBD2 (6 bases). Germline-derived CDR1 and CDR2 are ENHRY and SYGVKD. V dropped 5 bases and J dropped 7 bases, with 12 bases sitting between them. The CDR3 extends over 13 amino acids. The CDR3 nucleotides read TGTGCCATCAGTCGGGGGTTTAGGAATGAGCAGTTCTTC. It yields the protein CAISRGFRNEQFF.

This clonotype was seen ten or more times. The chain recombines TRBV12-3 or TRBV12-4 with TRBJ1-1; D is unresolved. The CDR3 is 12 amino acids. The ends were cut back, 5 bases at V and 0 bases at J, with 4 bases in the middle. Here the CDR3 DNA reads TGTGCCAGCAGTCCTCTGAACACTGAAGCTTTCTTT. Translated, it gives CASSPLNTEAFF.

This clonotype was detected many times. The V call is TRBV12-3 or TRBV12-4, the J call TRBJ1-1, with 7 bases lining up with TRBD1. The CDR3 is 13 residues long. With 6 bases clipped from V and 10 bases from J, the junction kept 11 bases outside the gene matches. This chain's CDR3 is CASRRRQGGRAFF. The DNA for the CDR3 is TGTGCCAGCAGACGTAGACAGGGAGGTCGAGCTTTCTTT.

This clonotype has at least ten counts. This chain uses TRBV12-3 or TRBV12-4 with TRBJ2-3, with 8 positions matching TRBD1. This CDR3 region has 14 residues. V lost 6 bases, J lost 6 bases, and 8 bases stayed unmatched. CDR3 residues: CASSLRGPADTQYF. CDR3 DNA sequence: TGTGCCAGCAGCCTCAGGGGGCCAGCGGATACGCAGTATTTT.

This clonotype was recorded at least ten times. The chain employs TRBV4-1 and TRBJ1-1, with D maybe TRBD1 (5 bases). Germline V gene lookup returns CDR1 MGHRA and CDR2 YSYEKL. Trimming cost V 0 bases and J 7 bases, with 12 bases left between them. The CDR3 has 14 residues. In nucleotides, the CDR3 is TGCGCCAGCAGCCAAGAACCGGGACCTCTTGAAGCTTTCTTT. Amino acids: CASSQEPGPLEAFF.

This clonotype was counted only a few times. The chain combines TRBV6-5 with TRBJ1-2; 9 bases line up with TRBD1. V trimming: 0 bases; J trimming: 4 bases; junction bases outside the gene matches: 3. Germline assignment: CDR1 MNHEY and CDR2 SVGAGI. The CDR3 sequence is 15 residues long. As DNA, the CDR3 is TGTGCCAGCAGTTACTCGACAGGGGGACTCTATGGCTACACCTTC. Its translation: CASSYSTGGLYGYTF.

This clonotype was seen many times. V gene TRBV7-2 combines with J gene TRBJ2-5, with 9 positions matching TRBD2. Trimming at V came to 1 base and at J to 5 bases, leaving 11 bases not matched to a gene. This CDR3 is 17 amino acids long. Germline CDR1 and CDR2: SGHTA and FQGNSA. The CDR3 loop is CASSLVGLAGTGETQYF. CDR3 coding DNA: TGTGCCAGCAGCTTAGTCGGGCTAGCGGGGACGGGGGAGACCCAGTACTTC.

This clonotype was counted only a few times. The rearrangement links TRBV20-1 to TRBJ2-3; 9 bases are a match to TRBD1. Germline V CDR1 and CDR2: DFQATT, SNEGSKA (reference sequence). This CDR3 contains 15 residues. Trimming cost V 1 base and J 2 bases; bases outside gene matches: 4. The CDR3 loop is CSARVGDRDTDTQYF. Here the CDR3 DNA reads TGCAGTGCTAGAGTGGGGGACAGGGACACAGATACGCAGTATTTT.

This chain connects TRBV4-1 to TRBJ2-7; D unresolved. Trimming shortened V by 0 bases and J by 6 bases, and 9 bases separated the two germline ends. Germline V gene data show CDR1 as MGHRA and CDR2 as YSYEKL. The CDR3 is made up of 13 amino acids. CDR3 sequence: CASSQDWGGEQYV. Here the CDR3 DNA reads TGCGCCAGCAGCCAAGATTGGGGTGGCGAGCAGTACGTC.

The table lists this clonotype with a few counts. The chain uses TRBV29-1 and TRBJ1-2; D unclear. Trimming shortened V by 6 bases and J by 1 base, and 18 bases separated the two germline ends. The length of the CDR3 is 15 residues. In germline, CDR1 is SQVTM, CDR2 ANQGSEA. The CDR3 spells CSVEGYSNNNYGYTF. CDR3 coding DNA: TGCAGCGTGGAGGGTTACAGCAATAATAACTATGGCTACACCTTC.

This sequence joins TRBV7-2 and TRBJ2-1, with D unresolved. The germline V gene has CDR1 SGHTA and CDR2 FQGNSA. V gave up 4 bases and J gave up 0 bases, with 10 bases separating them. The CDR3 length is 15 residues. The CDR3 spells CASSSTTYSYNEQFF. CDR3 coding DNA: TGTGCCAGCAGCTCTACTACATACTCCTACAATGAGCAGTTCTTC.

This chain uses TRBV12-3 or TRBV12-4 with TRBJ1-2, with TRBD1 matching over 7 bases. The CDR3 runs to 13 residues. V shed 6 bases and J 4 bases; nucleotides not matched to a gene: 5. For the CDR3, the DNA is TGTGCCAGCAGCCCGAGGGACAGCTATGGCTACACCTTC. This encodes CASSPRDSYGYTF.

This clonotype was picked up many times. The J gene is TRBJ1-1, the V gene TRBV11-2; the match to TRBD1 covers 12 bases. The CDR3 spans 14 residues. J gave up 10 bases and V 5 bases, and 8 bases lay outside the gene matches. In germline, CDR1 is SGHAT, CDR2 FQNNGV. The CDR3 coding sequence is TGTGCCAGCAGCACCCACCGGGGACAGGGGGCAGCTTTCTTT. Translation: CASSTHRGQGAAFF.

This clonotype was picked up a small number of times. This chain connects TRBV27 to TRBJ1-5; D is ambiguous. The CDR3 extends over 15 amino acids. Trimming removed 5 bases from V and 1 base from J, with 12 bases in between. Germline V gene sequence: CDR1 MNHEY, CDR2 SMNVEV (reference sequence). The CDR3 DNA reads TGTGCCAGCAGTCACTTCTTGGACAGCAATCAGCCCCAGCATTTT. This gives the protein CASSHFLDSNQPQHF.

This clonotype was detected many times. The chain recombines TRBV7-3 with TRBJ2-7; 7 bases match TRBD1. Germline trimming cut 7 bases from V and 1 base from J; bases unmatched to any gene: 4. The CDR3 is 13 amino acids. Per the germline V gene, CDR1 is SGHTA and CDR2 is FQGTGA. The CDR3, as DNA: TGTGCCAGCACCGAGACAGGGTCCTACGAGCAGTACTTC. Translated, it gives CASTETGSYEQYF.

This clonotype occurred a few times. The chain links TRBV20-1 to TRBJ2-3, with a possible D match to TRBD2 (5 bases). The length of the CDR3 is 14 residues. Between the trimmed V and J ends, which lost 1 base and 5 bases, there was a span of 13 bases. Germline loops: CDR1 DFQATT, CDR2 SNEGSKA (reference sequence). DNA of the CDR3: TGCAGTGCTAGAGCTGAGGGAGTCGGAGATACGCAGTATTTT. As protein: CSARAEGVGDTQYF.

This clonotype is termed large. The chain couples TRBV29-1 to TRBJ2-3, with TRBD2 matching 11 bases. Germline CDR1 SQVTM, CDR2 ANQGSEA. This CDR3 contains 16 residues. Trimming at V came to 3 bases and at J to 7 bases, leaving 12 bases not matched to a gene. This CDR3 is CSVESPLAGGVYTQYF. The CDR3 nucleotides are TGCAGCGTTGAGTCCCCCCTAGCGGGAGGTGTATATACGCAGTATTTT.

This clonotype was seen many times. The chain joins TRBV12-3 or TRBV12-4 to TRBJ2-1; 8 bases align to TRBD1. The J segment lost 6 bases and the V segment lost 2 bases, leaving 6 bases of the junction unmatched. The length of the CDR3 is 15 residues. The CDR3 DNA reads TGTGCCAGCAGTTTACGGACAGGGACTGCCAATGAGCAGTTCTTC. Its translation is CASSLRTGTANEQFF.

The sample holds many counts of this clonotype. The chain carries TRBV12-3 or TRBV12-4 and TRBJ2-1; D is possibly TRBD2 (6 bases). The CDR3 has 15 amino acids. V was cut by 6 bases and J by 3 bases, with 15 bases left in between. The CDR3 protein is CASSELAGGYNEQFF. The CDR3 coding sequence is TGTGCCAGCAGCGAGCTAGCCGGGGGCTACAATGAGCAGTTCTTC.

This clonotype was counted at least ten times. The gene calls are TRBV30 and TRBJ2-1; 10 bases align to TRBD2. Germline V gives CDR1 GTSNPN, CDR2 SVGIG (reference sequence). The CDR3 totals 16 residues. After removal of 2 bases from V and 2 bases from J, the junction contained 6 bases not matched to a gene. DNA for the CDR3: TGTGCCTGGAGTAGGCTCCTAGCGGGGGCCTACAATGAGCAGTTCTTC. Protein: CAWSRLLAGAYNEQFF.

The table lists this clonotype with many counts. V and J are TRBV20-1 and TRBJ2-7; no reliable D call. Trimming took off 1 base at V and 4 bases at J, with 8 bases between the two ends. Per the germline V gene, CDR1 is DFQATT and CDR2 is SNEGSKA (reference sequence). The CDR3 sequence is 12 residues long. CDR3 region: CSARVLTYEQYF. The CDR3 nucleotides are TGCAGTGCTAGAGTTCTCACTTACGAGCAGTACTTC.

The table lists this clonotype with a count of one. This may be a read error, as it is one base from a much larger clone. The chain links TRBV11-2 to TRBJ2-2; tentative D call: TRBD2 (5 bases). Germline CDR1 is SGHAT and CDR2 is FQNNGV. The CDR3 has 15 amino acids. The CDR3 DNA is TGTGCCAGCAGCTCTTGGGATTACTACACCGGGGAGCTGGTTTTT. It codes for CASSSWDYYTGELVF.

Many counts were recorded for this clonotype. The CDR3 sequence is CASTPHRGRGQETQYF. The DNA for the CDR3 is TGTGCCAGTACCCCGCACAGGGGGCGTGGGCAAGAGACCCAGTACTTC. V gene TRBV19 combines with J gene TRBJ2-5, with 9 bases identical to TRBD1. V lost 7 bases to trimming and J lost 2 bases; unmatched junction nucleotides: 11. The CDR3 has 16 amino acids. The V gene's germline CDR1 is LNHDA and CDR2 SQIVND (reference sequence).

This clonotype was counted at least ten times. The chain combines TRBV11-2 with TRBJ2-5, with unresolved D. The CDR3 is 15 residues long. CDR1 is SGHAT, CDR2 FQNNGV, per germline. The V gene lost 1 base and the J gene lost 4 bases, with 13 bases spanning the gap. CDR3 in amino acids: CASSLVHAARETQYF. The CDR3 DNA follows: TGTGCCAGCAGCTTAGTTCACGCCGCTCGAGAGACCCAGTACTTC.

In this sample, this clonotype turned up many times. This chain joins TRBV27 and TRBJ2-1; 10 nucleotides agree with TRBD1. The length of the CDR3 is 17 residues. Germline CDR1 MNHEY, CDR2 SMNVEV (reference sequence). V dropped 5 bases and J dropped 5; count of bases not matched to a gene: 12. Here the CDR3 reads CASSAVIGTGDHNEQFF. The CDR3 DNA is TGTGCCAGCAGTGCCGTTATCGGGACAGGGGACCACAATGAGCAGTTCTTC.

There are many counts of this clonotype. V gene TRBV6-2 or TRBV6-3 combines with J gene TRBJ2-1; 13 bases agree with TRBD2. This CDR3 comprises 15 residues. V was clipped by 6 bases and J by 9 bases; unmatched bases: 8. Germline assignment: CDR1 MNHEY and CDR2 SVGEGT. The CDR3 loop reads CASRLLAGGPGEQFF. CDR3 in DNA: TGTGCCAGCAGACTACTAGCGGGGGGGCCGGGTGAGCAGTTCTTC.

With respect to this clonotype: Mismatch with germline at one junction end may stem from a read error. This chain joins TRBV12-3 or TRBV12-4 and TRBJ2-3; D remains unclear. This CDR3 has 13 residues. The CDR3 spells CASSPTLDRKMHF. The CDR3 DNA reads TGTGCCAGCAGCCCCACCCTAGATCGGAAGATGCATTTT.

This clonotype was found many times. The J gene is TRBJ1-5, the V gene TRBV18; no clear D gene. CDR1 and CDR2 (germline): KGHSH, LQKENI. The CDR3 is made up of 15 amino acids. The V and J ends lost 5 bases and 1 base respectively, with 12 bases between them. The CDR3 DNA follows: TGTGCCAGCTCAGCCCGACGAGGGAGCAATCAGCCCCAGCATTTT. It is translated as CASSARRGSNQPQHF.